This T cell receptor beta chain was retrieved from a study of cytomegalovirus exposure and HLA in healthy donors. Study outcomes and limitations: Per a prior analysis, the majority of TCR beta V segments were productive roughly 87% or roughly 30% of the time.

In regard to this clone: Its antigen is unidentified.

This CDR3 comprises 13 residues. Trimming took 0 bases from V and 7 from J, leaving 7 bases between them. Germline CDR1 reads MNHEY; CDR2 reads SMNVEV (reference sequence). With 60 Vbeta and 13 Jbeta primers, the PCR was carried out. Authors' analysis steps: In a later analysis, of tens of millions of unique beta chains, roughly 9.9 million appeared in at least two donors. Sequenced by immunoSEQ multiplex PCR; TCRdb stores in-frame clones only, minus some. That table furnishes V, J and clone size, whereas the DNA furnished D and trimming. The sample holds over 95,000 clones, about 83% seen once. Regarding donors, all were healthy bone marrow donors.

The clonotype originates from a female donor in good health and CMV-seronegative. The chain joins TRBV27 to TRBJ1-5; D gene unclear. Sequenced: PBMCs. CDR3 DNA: TGTGCCAGCAGTTTATCCGGGGTCCAGCCCCAGCATTTT. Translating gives CASSLSGVQPQHF.